The sequence of this TCR beta chain was determined in a study of shared clonotypes between healthy human individuals. General study results and limits: Depth of sequencing was expected to influence donor clonotype sharing.

Germline V gene data show CDR1 as SGHTA and CDR2 as FQGNSA. Trimming cost V 5 bases and J 6 bases, with 13 bases left between them. The CDR3 has 13 residues. Authors' analysis steps: Owing to the provision of junction-only sequences devoid of quality scores by immunoSEQ, filtering differed. The repertoire was sequenced with immunoSEQ multiplex PCR; TCRdb's copy has only in-frame clones and lacks some. The V and J calls and clone size come from that table; D and trimming were worked out from the DNA. The data show about 490,000 clones, roughly 85% seen once. To note about this clone: Its antigen is still unknown.

Participating donors were healthy, HIV-negative adults free of recent acute infections or vaccinations. This clonotype was sampled from a woman in her thirties or forties in good health. Some clones in this sample may be carry-over from other donors' samples. The J gene is TRBJ2-5, the V gene TRBV7-2; TRBD1 is a possible D gene (6 bases). Source material: PBMCs. In nucleotides, the CDR3 is TGTGCCAGCAGCCAAAACAGGGATCAGACCCAGTACTTC. This gives the protein CASSQNRDQTQYF.